This entry is about one T cell receptor beta chain. Method: immunoSEQ multiplex PCR; TCRdb's copy keeps in-frame clones and lacks some. This sample has fewer than 200,000 clones, with approximately 86% found just once. The sample originates from a study of blood T cell repertoires in COVID-19. V lost 6 bases, J lost 4 bases, and 4 bases stayed unmatched. The CDR3 runs 14 residues. Germline V gene lookup returns CDR1 ENHRY and CDR2 SYGVKD. This TCR was recovered from a man aged 35 to 55 with active or convalescent COVID-19. The rearrangement uses TRBV10-3 and TRBJ1-4; 8 bases are a match to TRBD1. Sequenced material: peripheral blood. The CDR3 sequence is CAIRPGQDNEKLFF. The DNA of the CDR3 is TGTGCCATCAGGCCGGGACAGGATAATGAAAAACTGTTTTTT.